The 16 T cell receptor beta chains below come from one sample, sequenced in a study of blood T cells in healthy people across ages (dated by TCRdb to about 2015). Receptors were amplified or captured by 5' RACE. The sample was run on an Illumina HiSeq 2500. The second PCR ran for about 6 to 12 cycles and used a J-beta primer mix along with a sample-barcoded 5' primer. The public reads were run again by TCRdb, first through fastp at Q25 and then through MiXCR, and only productive beta chains were kept. Identical CDR3 protein sequences are pooled into one entry, listed with their most common genes and DNA. This sample holds 700,000 or so distinct CDR3 sequences; 22% were observed only once. Of the sample, under 25% is held by the ten largest clones. The sample taken for sequencing was blood. These TCRs come from a man between 70 and 80 years old in good health.

A few counts support this clonotype. The chain couples TRBV3-1 to TRBJ2-5, with 7 bases that match TRBD1. The V gene end was trimmed by 1 base and the J gene end by 10 bases; junction bases not matched to a gene: 9. The CDR3 is made up of 14 amino acids. Germline CDR1 and CDR2: LGHDT and YNNKEL (reference sequence). CDR3 protein: CASSQGQGAWIQYF. Here the CDR3 DNA reads TGTGCCAGCAGCCAAGGACAGGGCGCTTGGATCCAGTACTTC.

The chain recombines TRBV9 with TRBJ2-7, with 8 bases fitting TRBD2. V gave up 0 bases and J gave up 2 bases; unmatched junction bases: 7. Germline V gene lookup returns CDR1 SGDLS and CDR2 YYNGEE. The CDR3 has 16 amino acids. CDR3 sequence: CASSVGGLAGPYEQYF. Written as DNA, the CDR3 is TGTGCCAGCAGCGTAGGGGGGCTAGCGGGCCCCTACGAGCAGTACTTC.

There are a few counts of this clonotype. The J gene is TRBJ1-1, the V gene TRBV27; D is perhaps TRBD1 (6 bases). Trimming shortened V by 3 bases and J by 4 bases, and 21 bases separated the two germline ends. The CDR3 consists of 17 residues. CDR1 is MNHEY, CDR2 SMNVEV, per germline (reference sequence). The CDR3 DNA sequence: TGTGCCAGCAGTTTTTGGGCCACAGGGTTTAACCCCACTGAAGCTTTCTTT. This encodes CASSFWATGFNPTEAFF.

This clonotype was counted a few times. V and J are TRBV7-6 and TRBJ1-4; 10 positions agree with TRBD1. CDR1 and CDR2 from the germline V gene are SGHVS and FNYEAQ. After removal of 5 bases from V and 7 bases from J, the junction contained 4 bases not matched to a gene. This CDR3 is built from 14 residues. The CDR3 spells CASSHGTGVEKLFF. The CDR3 DNA reads as TGTGCCAGCAGCCACGGGACAGGGGTTGAAAAACTGTTTTTT.

The chain combines TRBV15 with TRBJ2-7; 8 bases line up with TRBD2. J was trimmed by 0 bases and V by 0 bases; bases with no gene match: 7. The CDR3 contains 17 residues. Germline V lookup: CDR1 LNHNV, CDR2 YYDKDF (reference sequence). The CDR3, as DNA: TGTGCCACCAGCAGAGATTATCGGGGGGGAAGCTCCTACGAGCAGTACTTC. This encodes CATSRDYRGGSSYEQYF.

As regards this clonotype: At one of its ends the junction is not consistent with the germline gene, which may arise from a read error. This chain links TRBV20-1 with TRBJ2-5, with D perhaps TRBD1 or TRBD2 (5 bases each). CDR3 length equals 14 residues. Looked up from germline, CDR1 is DFQATT and CDR2 is SNEGSKA (reference sequence). The CDR3 bases are TGCAGTGCAAGAGGGGTCGAGGTATCAGAGACCCAGTACTTC. Its protein is CSARGVEVSETQYF.

The chain combines TRBV5-1 with TRBJ2-1; 10 positions match TRBD1. The germline V gene encodes CDR1 SGHRS and CDR2 YFSETQ. With 1 base clipped from V and 6 bases from J, the junction kept 10 bases outside the gene matches. This CDR3 spans 17 amino acids. The DNA for the CDR3 is TGCGCCAGCAGCTTGAGTGAGACAGGGGGCGTATTCAATGAGCAGTTCTTC. Translated, it gives CASSLSETGGVFNEQFF.

The rearrangement joins TRBV18 to TRBJ1-3, with D unresolved. Per germline, CDR1 KGHSH and CDR2 LQKENI. V was shortened by 9 bases and J by 2 bases, with 14 bases between the two germline ends. CDR3 size: 14 residues. The DNA for the CDR3 is TGTGCCAGTGGGGAGTCGGTAGCTGGAAACACCATATATTTT. Translation: CASGESVAGNTIYF.

This chain uses TRBV7-2 with TRBJ1-5; a possible D gene is TRBD1 (5 bases). Looked up from germline, CDR1 is SGHTA and CDR2 is FQGNSA. Trimming took 0 bases from V and 4 from J, leaving 13 bases between them. There are 16 residues in the CDR3. CDR3 in DNA: TGTGCCAGCAGCTTAGCGGGACCGATAACTAATCAGCCCCAGCATTTT. Its translation: CASSLAGPITNQPQHF. Based on the CDR3 plus reference TRBV7-2 and TRBJ1-5, the full variable domain is GAGVSQSPSNKVTEKGKDVELRCDPISGHTALYWYRQSLGQGLEFLIYFQGNSAPDKSGLPSDRFSAERTGGSVSTLTIQRTQQEDSAVYLCASSLAGPITNQPQHFGDGTRLSIL.

This clonotype occurred many times. The chain couples TRBV20-1 to TRBJ1-2; D not resolved. Germline lookup yields CDR1 DFQATT and CDR2 SNEGSKA (reference sequence). The CDR3 has 15 residues. The V gene lost 1 base and the J gene lost 0 bases, with 12 bases spanning the gap. CDR3 sequence: CSARATSSANYGYTF. The CDR3 DNA reads as TGCAGTGCTAGAGCCACTTCCAGTGCTAACTATGGCTACACCTTC.

This clonotype was counted many times. V gene TRBV29-1 combines with J gene TRBJ2-1; TRBD2 matches at 13 bases. The junction had 5 bases not matched to a gene; V was cut back by 8 bases and J by 7 bases. This CDR3 has 13 amino acids. CDR1 is SQVTM, CDR2 ANQGSEA, per germline. DNA for the CDR3: TGCAGCTGGGGACTAGCGGGATGGAATGAGCAGTTCTTC. Translated, it gives CSWGLAGWNEQFF.

The rearrangement joins TRBV6-1 to TRBJ2-2; a possible D gene is TRBD2 (5 bases). Germline V CDR1 and CDR2: MNHNS, SASEGT. The length of the CDR3 is 12 residues. V lost 8 bases and J lost 13, with 17 bases in between. The DNA for the CDR3 is TGTGCCAGCTGCCGGCGGGTCCTCGGGCTGTTTTTT. Its translation is CASCRRVLGLFF.

This clonotype came up many times. The J gene is TRBJ2-7, the V gene TRBV13; D is perhaps TRBD1 (5 bases). The V and J ends lost 3 bases and 5 bases respectively, with 11 bases between them. This CDR3 region has 13 residues. Germline CDR1 is PRHDT and CDR2 is FYEKMQ (reference sequence). CDR3 loop: CASSFQGTDEQYF. Here the CDR3 DNA reads TGTGCCAGCAGCTTCCAGGGCACAGACGAGCAGTACTTC.

This clonotype has more than one count but fewer than ten. The junction departs from the called germline gene at one end, perhaps through a read error. The chain has TRBV28 and TRBJ2-1; TRBD1 might be the D (6 bases). The CDR3 is 12 residues long. The V gene's germline CDR1 is MDHEN and CDR2 SYDVKM. The CDR3 here is CASSLIRDRISF. The CDR3 DNA sequence: TGTGCCAGCAGCCTCATCCGTGACAGGATTAGTTTC.

This chain links TRBV27 with TRBJ2-3; tentatively, D is TRBD2 (6 bases). V lost 3 bases and J 0 bases, leaving 10 bases between the germline ends. CDR3 size: 15 residues. Looked up from germline, CDR1 is MNHEY and CDR2 is SMNVEV (reference sequence). In nucleotides, the CDR3 is TGTGCCAGCAGTTTTATAGCGGCTAGCACAGATACGCAGTATTTT. It yields the protein CASSFIAASTDTQYF.

Details on this clonotype: The junction departs from germline at one end; a sequencing error may be responsible. The rearrangement links TRBV12-3 or TRBV12-4 to TRBJ1-1, with TRBD1 as a possible D gene (5 bases). This CDR3 spans 12 amino acids. The CDR3 is CAGSPDRGEAFF. The CDR3 coding sequence is TGTGCCGGCAGTCCGGACCGGGGCGAAGCTTTCTTT.